The following is a TCR beta chain sequence with its context. The antigen remains undetermined. Certain patients were not enrolled. These were patients with other autoimmune diseases, uncontrolled infections, pregnancy or lactation. V gave up 7 bases and J gave up 1 base, with 16 bases separating them. The germline CDR1 and CDR2 sequences are MNHEY and SVGEGT. This CDR3 spans 15 amino acids. The authors amplified TCR beta CDR3 regions, and they did so from RNA transcripts for repertoire sequencing. HTBI-primed first-round RT-PCR preceded second-round multiplex PCR. TCRdb recomputed calls from the multiplex PCR reads with MiXCR, one row per CDR3 protein. In the table there are around 170,000 distinct CDR3 sequences, roughly 37% of which are singletons. This sample stems from a study of Graves' ophthalmopathy and Graves' hyperthyroidism. Overall study results and limits: Ophthalmopathy progression predictions by the model showed 72.22% specificity and about 68% sensitivity.

J is TRBJ2-5 and V is TRBV6-2 or TRBV6-3, with D possibly being TRBD2 (6 bases). The specimen sequenced was peripheral blood. This TCR came from a woman in her 40s with Graves' ophthalmopathy. CDR3 bases: TGTGCCAGCACTTGGGGAGGACGGTCCCAAGAGACCCAGTACTTC. It yields the protein CASTWGGRSQETQYF.